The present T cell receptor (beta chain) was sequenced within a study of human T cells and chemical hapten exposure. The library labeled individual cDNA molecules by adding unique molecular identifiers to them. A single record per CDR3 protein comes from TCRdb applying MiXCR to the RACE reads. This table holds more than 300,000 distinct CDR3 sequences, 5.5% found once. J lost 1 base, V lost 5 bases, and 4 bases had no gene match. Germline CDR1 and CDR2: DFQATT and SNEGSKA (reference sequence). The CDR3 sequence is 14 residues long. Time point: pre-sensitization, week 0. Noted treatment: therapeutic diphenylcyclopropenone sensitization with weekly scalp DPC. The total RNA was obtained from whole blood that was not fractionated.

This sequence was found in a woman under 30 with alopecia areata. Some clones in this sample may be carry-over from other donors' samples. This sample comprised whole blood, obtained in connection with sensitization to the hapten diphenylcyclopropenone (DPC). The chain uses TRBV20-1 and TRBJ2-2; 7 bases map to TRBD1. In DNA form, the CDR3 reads TGCAGTGCTGCAGGACAGGAGAACACCGGGGAGCTGTTTTTT. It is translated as CSAAGQENTGELFF.